These 5 T cell receptor beta chains came from one sample sequenced in a study of T cell responses to AZD1222 COVID-19 vaccine. Data came from immunoSEQ multiplex PCR; TCRdb stores just in-frame clones and leaves some out. The profile shows roughly 150,000 clones, almost 90% of them singletons. The material was peripheral blood, obtained on day 0 of AZD1222 vaccination. The receptor source for this set is an adult in good health.

The CDR3 DNA reads as TGTGCCAGCAGCCAAGATGTTGAGCAGCCCCAGCATTTT. Protein product: CASSQDVEQPQHF. V and J are TRBV14 and TRBJ1-5; D not certain. The CDR3 consists of 13 residues. Germline lookup yields CDR1 SGHDN and CDR2 FVKESK. With 0 bases removed from V and 7 bases from J, the gap between germline ends came to 7 bases.

The V and J genes are TRBV4-3 and TRBJ1-2; tentatively, D is TRBD1 (5 bases). The CDR3 is made up of 14 amino acids. CDR1 and CDR2 (germline): LGHNA, YSLEER. Trimming cost V 2 bases and J 4 bases, with 11 bases left between them. The CDR3, as DNA: TGCGCCAGCAGCCAATGGGCAGGGACCTATGGCTACACCTTC. This translates into CASSQWAGTYGYTF.

The rearrangement links TRBV10-3 to TRBJ1-6, with TRBD1 matching 9 bases. The CDR3 consists of 14 residues. Trimming cost V 5 bases and J 8 bases; bases outside gene matches: 4. Per germline, CDR1 ENHRY and CDR2 SYGVKD. DNA for the CDR3: TGTGCCATCAGTCGGACAGGGGACGATTCACCCCTCCACTTT. It yields the protein CAISRTGDDSPLHF.

The chain carries TRBV7-2 and TRBJ1-6; D is possibly TRBD1 (5 bases). The V gene's germline CDR1 is SGHTA and CDR2 FQGNSA. The length of the CDR3 is 15 residues. The V end lost 6 bases, the J end lost 8 bases, and 17 bases lay between the germline ends. The CDR3 protein is CASRGARGLDSPLHF. The CDR3 DNA follows: TGTGCCAGCAGGGGTGCGAGGGGTTTAGATTCACCCCTCCACTTT.

In its sample, this clone was seen once. V gene TRBV6-5 combines with J gene TRBJ2-7, with 10 bases that match TRBD1. V shed 5 bases, J shed 3 bases, and the junction held 4 bases outside the gene matches. The CDR3 has 14 amino acids. Germline V CDR1 and CDR2: MNHEY, SVGAGI. The CDR3 DNA is TGTGCCAGCAGTACCGGGACAGGGGTCTACGAGCAGTACTTC. This encodes CASSTGTGVYEQYF.